Sequencing of this T cell receptor beta chain was carried out in a study of T cells in pancreatic ductal adenocarcinoma. This CDR3 is built from 15 residues. Trimming cost V 4 bases and J 10 bases; bases outside gene matches: 10. Germline CDR1 is SGHRS and CDR2 is YFSETQ. Selected pancreatic ductal adenocarcinoma patients had undergone surgery without neoadjuvant therapy. Generated by immunoSEQ multiplex PCR, the TCRdb table keeps only in-frame clones and is missing some. The repertoire includes about 16,000 clones, 90% to 95% of them detected once, and 16% sits in the top ten. Turning to this clone: Its target is not known.

Findings and limits, study-wide: This surgical cohort overrepresents the minority presenting with early-stage disease. Tumors hold more CD45RO+ effector T cells, which may bias toward lower diversity. Mean clonality was approximately 0.12 in tumors and around 0.068 in blood, not significantly different. Unique clonotypes were about 8.2-fold more numerous in blood than in tumor.

The origin of this receptor is a human donor with pancreatic ductal adenocarcinoma. Sequenced input: PBMCs. This sequence joins TRBV5-1 and TRBJ2-5; TRBD2 aligns across 13 bases. The CDR3 is CASSPDPGLAGFQYF. The CDR3 bases are TGCGCCAGCAGCCCCGATCCGGGACTAGCGGGGTTCCAGTACTTC.